This T cell receptor beta chain was sequenced during a study of control samples from healthy donors and cancer patients (dated by TCRdb to the early 2020s). The library relied on the immunoSEQ multiplex PCR assay. Held by TCRdb, this immuneACCESS table contains in-frame sequences only and omits some clones. Under half of the omission traces to an unresolved V gene where checked; the cause of the rest is unknown. This sample gives 130,000 or so clones in total; approximately 94% of them show up just once. Over 10% of the sample is taken by the ten largest. Note on this clone: Its antigen is unknown. Base quality data are lacking; no much larger clone is found one base away.

From its cysteine to its phenylalanine, the CDR3 spans 15 amino acids. The DNA shown is the 45-base CDR3, in frame from base 1. Trimming takes 3 bases off V and 2 bases off J; junction bases not matched to a gene: 4. Via the germline V gene, CDR1 is SGDLS and CDR2 YYNGEE. This sequence uses TRBV9 and TRBJ2-7, and 11 junction bases match TRBD2. The receptor comes from a man in his forties in good health. Sequenced input: blood. The DNA reads TGTGCCAGCAGCGAGGGACTAGCGGAGACCTACGAGCAGTACTTC. Its product reads: CASSEGLAETYEQYF.